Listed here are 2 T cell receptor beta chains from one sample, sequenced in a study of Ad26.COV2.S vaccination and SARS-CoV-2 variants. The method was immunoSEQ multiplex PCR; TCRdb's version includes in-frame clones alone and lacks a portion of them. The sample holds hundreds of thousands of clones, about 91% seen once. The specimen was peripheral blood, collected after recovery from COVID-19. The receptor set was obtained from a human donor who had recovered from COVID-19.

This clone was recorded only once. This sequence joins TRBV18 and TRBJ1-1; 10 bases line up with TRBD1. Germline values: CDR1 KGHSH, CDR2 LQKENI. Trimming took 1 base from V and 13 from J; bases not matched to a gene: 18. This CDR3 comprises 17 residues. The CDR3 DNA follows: TGTGCCAGCTCACCACGAATGGGACAGGGGACCTTCGTGATTGGTTTCTTT. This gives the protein CASSPRMGQGTFVIGFF.

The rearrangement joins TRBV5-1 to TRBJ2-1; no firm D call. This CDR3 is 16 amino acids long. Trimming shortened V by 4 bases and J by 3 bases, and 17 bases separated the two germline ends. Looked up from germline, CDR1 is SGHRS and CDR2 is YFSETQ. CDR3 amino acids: CASSQIRPGNYNEQFF. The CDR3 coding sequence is TGCGCCAGCAGCCAAATACGTCCCGGCAACTACAATGAGCAGTTCTTC.